The 22 T cell receptor beta chains below all came from one sample that was sequenced in a study of shared clonotypes between healthy human individuals. Assay used: immunoSEQ multiplex PCR; TCRdb lists only in-frame clones, some missing. The table includes millions of clones, over 85% detected once. Sequencing used naive CD4+ T cells sorted from blood. Documented subset: CD45RA+ positively selected. The origin of the receptors is a young man in good health.

This chain links TRBV7-2 with TRBJ2-3; D is undetermined. The V gene's germline CDR1 is SGHTA and CDR2 FQGNSA. CDR3 length: 17 amino acids. V was trimmed by 5 bases and J by 0 bases, leaving 18 bases between them. CDR3 sequence (DNA): TGTGCCAGCAGCGCCAATTCCGTTGTGGTTAGCACAGATACGCAGTATTTT. Translation: CASSANSVVVSTDTQYF.

The J gene is TRBJ2-4, the V gene TRBV28; D call uncertain. In germline, CDR1 is MDHEN, CDR2 SYDVKM. CDR3 length equals 16 residues. V lost 3 bases and J lost 2, with 14 bases in between. CDR3 DNA sequence: TGTGCCAGCAGTTTTTCTGGGATCGGCTCCAAAAACATTCAGTACTTC. Its translation is CASSFSGIGSKNIQYF.

The sample holds one count of this clone. The rearrangement links TRBV4-1 to TRBJ2-7; TRBD2 is a possible D gene (6 bases). Trimming removed 4 bases from V and 0 bases from J, with 19 bases in between. Per germline, CDR1 MGHRA and CDR2 YSYEKL. The CDR3 length is 17 residues. The chain's CDR3 is CASSPNRYSGSSYEQYF. The DNA of the CDR3 is TGCGCCAGCAGCCCCAACCGTTATAGCGGCAGCTCCTACGAGCAGTACTTC.

This clone was counted a few times. A much larger clone lies a single base off, so this may be a read error. This rearrangement joins TRBV5-4 to TRBJ2-7, with unresolved D. CDR3 length: 11 residues. The V gene lost 4 bases and the J gene lost 0 bases, with 2 bases spanning the gap. Germline assignment: CDR1 SGHNT and CDR2 YYREEE (reference sequence). CDR3 coding DNA: TGTGCCAGCAGCCCCTCCTACGAGCAGTACTTC. Amino acids: CASSPSYEQYF.

This rearrangement joins TRBV5-1 to TRBJ1-6; 8 positions agree with TRBD1. The germline CDR1 and CDR2 sequences are SGHRS and YFSETQ. The CDR3 spans 16 residues. V shed 0 bases, J shed 10 bases, and the junction held 9 bases outside the gene matches. This chain's CDR3 is CASSLAQGTGWSPLHF. The CDR3 DNA reads as TGCGCCAGCAGCTTGGCTCAGGGGACAGGTTGGTCACCCCTCCACTTT. Full variable domain (rest looked up from reference TRBV5-1 and TRBJ1-6): KAGVTQTPRYLIKTRGQQVTLSCSPISGHRSVSWYQQTPGQGLQFLFEYFSETQRNKGNFPGRFSGRQFSNSRSEMNVSTLELGDSALYLCASSLAQGTGWSPLHFGNGTRLTVT.

The chain combines TRBV4-1 with TRBJ2-7; TRBD1 matches 7 bases. V was pared by 1 base and J by 1 base, with 13 bases of the junction left unmatched. Per germline, CDR1 MGHRA and CDR2 YSYEKL. This CDR3 is 18 amino acids long. In DNA form, the CDR3 reads TGCGCCAGCAGCCAAGCAGGGATGACAGGGAAAAAATCCTACGAGCAGTACTTC. This sequence encodes CASSQAGMTGKKSYEQYF.

J is TRBJ2-4 and V is TRBV30; no reliable D call. V gave up 4 bases and J gave up 0 bases, with 7 bases separating them. Germline V gives CDR1 GTSNPN, CDR2 SVGIG (reference sequence). The CDR3 consists of 13 residues. The CDR3 nucleotides are TGTGCCTGGAACAGCCTAGCCAAAAACATTCAGTACTTC. Its translation is CAWNSLAKNIQYF.

This clone turned up a few times. The chain couples TRBV7-9 to TRBJ1-3; D uncertain. The CDR3 extends over 16 amino acids. Per the germline V gene, CDR1 is SEHNR and CDR2 is FQNEAQ (reference sequence). V was shortened by 6 bases and J by 4 bases, with 19 bases between the two germline ends. As DNA, the CDR3 is TGTGCCAGCAGTAAAGACACGGCGGTTTTCGGAAACACCATATATTTT. Its protein product is CASSKDTAVFGNTIYF.

V usage is TRBV28 and J usage is TRBJ1-2; D perhaps matches TRBD1 (5 bases). Per germline, CDR1 MDHEN and CDR2 SYDVKM. Trimming stripped 6 bases from V and 2 bases from J, with 16 bases between. The CDR3 loop spans 15 amino acids. This chain's CDR3 is CASSTVGALNYGYTF. Here the CDR3 DNA reads TGTGCCAGCAGCACCGTCGGGGCTCTAAACTATGGCTACACCTTC.

This chain uses TRBV7-2 with TRBJ1-2; D perhaps matches TRBD1 (5 bases). Germline V lookup: CDR1 SGHTA, CDR2 FQGNSA. V shed 5 bases and J shed 4 bases, with 14 bases lying between them. The length of the CDR3 is 14 residues. The CDR3 nucleotides read TGTGCCAGCAGCCCCACTCAGGGCTTCTATGGCTACACCTTC. Translation gives CASSPTQGFYGYTF.

The V call is TRBV2, the J call TRBJ2-3, with 7 bases lining up with TRBD2. The germline CDR1 and CDR2 sequences are SNHLY and FYNNEI. V lost 5 bases, J lost 1 base, and 6 bases stayed unmatched. The CDR3 totals 15 residues. CDR3 loop: CASSSGLGGTDTQYF. The CDR3 DNA reads as TGTGCCAGCAGTTCAGGACTAGGAGGCACAGATACGCAGTATTTT.

The rearrangement joins TRBV27 to TRBJ1-6; D remains unclear. Deletions cut 3 bases from V and 0 bases from J, with 12 bases between. This CDR3 has 17 amino acids. The germline V gene has CDR1 MNHEY and CDR2 SMNVEV (reference sequence). The CDR3 DNA is TGTGCCAGCAGTTTTCTTCCCACCAGCTCCTATAATTCACCCCTCCACTTT. It codes for CASSFLPTSSYNSPLHF.

The J gene is TRBJ1-2, the V gene TRBV18; 8 bases agree with TRBD1. CDR3 length: 14 residues. Unmatched junction bases numbered 5, after V lost 3 bases and J lost 5 bases. Per germline, CDR1 KGHSH and CDR2 LQKENI. The CDR3 DNA reads as TGTGCCAGCTCACCGGCTGGACAGGGATATGGCTACACCTTC. It encodes CASSPAGQGYGYTF.

This clone was seen only a few times. V and J are TRBV27 and TRBJ1-3; no clear D. The CDR3 extends over 14 amino acids. Germline CDR1 MNHEY, CDR2 SMNVEV (reference sequence). The V end lost 0 bases, the J end lost 3 bases, and 6 bases lay between the germline ends. DNA of the CDR3: TGTGCCAGCAGTTTATCACCAAATGGAAACACCATATATTTT. This encodes CASSLSPNGNTIYF.

The chain combines TRBV29-1 with TRBJ2-3; D is possibly TRBD2 (6 bases). The CDR3 loop spans 13 amino acids. The V and J ends lost 3 bases and 3 bases respectively, with 10 bases between them. The germline gives CDR1 SQVTM, CDR2 ANQGSEA. The CDR3 spells CSVESSATDTQYF. As DNA, the CDR3 is TGCAGCGTTGAGTCTAGCGCAACAGATACGCAGTATTTT.

V is TRBV28 and J is TRBJ1-5, with no clear D. The CDR3 totals 12 residues. CDR1 and CDR2 from the germline V gene are MDHEN and SYDVKM. The ends were cut back, 7 bases at V and 7 bases at J, with 11 bases in the middle. The CDR3 nucleotides read TGTGCCAGCACCTCGCCGGGACAGCCCCAGCATTTT. Translating gives CASTSPGQPQHF. Together with reference TRBV28 and TRBJ1-5, the CDR3 gives the full variable domain: DVKVTQSSRYLVKRTGEKVFLECVQDMDHENMFWYRQDPGLGLRLIYFSYDVKMKEKGDIPEGYSVSREKKERFSLILESASTNQTSMYLCASTSPGQPQHFGDGTRLSIL.

This chain connects TRBV4-2 to TRBJ2-5, with 15 nucleotides matching TRBD2. The CDR3 loop spans 16 amino acids. CDR1 LGHNA and CDR2 YNFKEQ come from the germline V gene. The ends lost 1 base at V and 4 bases at J; junction bases unmatched: 1. CDR3 DNA sequence: TGTGCCAGCAGCCAAGGGGGACTAGCGGGAGGAGAGACCCAGTACTTC. Amino acid sequence: CASSQGGLAGGETQYF.

The chain combines TRBV4-1 with TRBJ2-1; 9 positions agree with TRBD1. CDR3 length: 14 amino acids. The trim removed 4 bases at V and 3 bases at J, leaving 1 base unmatched. CDR1 MGHRA and CDR2 YSYEKL come from the germline V gene. DNA of the CDR3: TGCGCCAGCAGCCGGGGACAGGGCTACAATGAGCAGTTCTTC. This gives the protein CASSRGQGYNEQFF.

This clone was observed a single time. The chain links TRBV25-1 to TRBJ1-1, with 7 positions matching TRBD1. Germline loops: CDR1 MGHDK, CDR2 SYGVNS. This CDR3 region has 14 residues. Trimming took 6 bases from V and 1 from J; bases not matched to a gene: 5. The CDR3: CASREDRKNTEAFF. The CDR3 DNA follows: TGTGCCAGCAGGGAGGACAGGAAGAACACTGAAGCTTTCTTT.

The chain recombines TRBV4-1 with TRBJ2-1; maybe TRBD2 (5 bases). V was cut by 0 bases and J by 6 bases, with 9 bases left in between. CDR1 MGHRA and CDR2 YSYEKL come from the germline V gene. The CDR3 spans 14 residues. CDR3 sequence reads: CASSQDRGPNEQFF. The CDR3 DNA sequence: TGCGCCAGCAGCCAAGATCGCGGGCCCAATGAGCAGTTCTTC.

The J gene is TRBJ1-2, the V gene TRBV9; a possible D gene is TRBD1 (5 bases). The CDR3 spans 15 residues. Germline loops: CDR1 SGDLS, CDR2 YYNGEE. V shed 3 bases and J shed 4 bases, with 16 bases lying between them. In nucleotides, the CDR3 is TGTGCCAGCAGCGCACAGGTCGACAGAGTCTATGGCTACACCTTC. Translated, it gives CASSAQVDRVYGYTF.

The chain links TRBV25-1 to TRBJ2-3; D remains ambiguous. Germline lookup yields CDR1 MGHDK and CDR2 SYGVNS. This CDR3 has 14 amino acids. V shed 4 bases and J shed 0 bases, with 8 bases lying between them. The CDR3 protein is CASSAGASTDTQYF. Here the CDR3 DNA reads TGTGCCAGCAGTGCCGGAGCTAGCACAGATACGCAGTATTTT. Full variable domain (remainder filled in from reference TRBV25-1 and TRBJ2-3): EADIYQTPRYLVIGTGKKITLECSQTMGHDKMYWYQQDPGMELHLIHYSYGVNSTEKGDLSSESTVSRIRTEHFPLTLESARPSHTSQYLCASSAGASTDTQYFGPGTRLTVL.